This TCR beta chain was identified during a study of T-cell reconstitution after alpha-beta-depleted transplantation in children. Whole-study results and caveats: Most T-cell counts and diversity one year after the transplant came from T cells that were newly produced.

This clonotype was counted ten times or more. The antigen remains undetermined. This CDR3 has 10 amino acids. CDR1 is DFQATT and CDR2 is SNEGSKA in the germline V gene (reference sequence). Trimming stripped 5 bases from V and 7 bases from J, with 8 bases between. Unique molecular identifiers were incorporated during preparation of the TCRbeta library. MiXCR, applied by TCRdb to the PCR reads, yields one record per CDR3 protein. The table lists around 180,000 distinct CDR3 sequences, around 10% of them singletons. Sample: PBMCs, taken before TCRalphabeta/CD19-depleted stem cell transplant. The J gene is TRBJ1-2, the V gene TRBV20-1, with D possibly being TRBD1 (6 bases). The clonotype was recovered from a boy younger than 10 with acute myeloid leukemia, due to receive a stem cell transplant. The CDR3 DNA is TGCAGTGCTGGGACACTTGGCTACACCTTC. It translates to CSAGTLGYTF.